These 20 T cell receptor beta chains share one sample of origin, sequenced in a study of cytomegalovirus exposure and HLA in healthy donors (dated by TCRdb to about 2017). Library prep was done by the immunoSEQ multiplex PCR assay. For the multiplex PCR, a mixture combining 60 forward primers for TCR Vbeta segments and 13 reverse primers for TCR Jbeta segments was used. Sourced from immuneACCESS, this table was stored by TCRdb with only in-frame sequences that have V and J called. A share of the clones is absent; for the studies checked, an unresolved V gene accounts for under half, and the remainder has no known explanation. The sample table holds around 91,000 clones, of which 75% to 80% were seen once. Jointly, the top ten make up roughly 4.2% of the sample. The sequenced sample consisted of PBMCs. The receptors originated from a woman between 35 and 50 years old in good health and CMV-seropositive.

The V call is TRBV5-4, the J call TRBJ2-7, with TRBD2 matching over 8 bases. Trimming removed 3 bases from V and 2 bases from J; junction bases left unmatched: 7. CDR3 length: 15 amino acids. Germline V lookup: CDR1 SGHNT, CDR2 YYREEE (reference sequence). The CDR3 region is CASSSKRESTYEQYF. CDR3 DNA: TGTGCCAGCAGCTCCAAGCGGGAGTCCACCTACGAGCAGTACTTC.

This chain uses TRBV7-2 with TRBJ1-1; D may be TRBD1 (6 bases). Trimming took 6 bases from V and 1 from J, leaving 12 bases between them. The CDR3 runs to 14 residues. CDR1 is SGHTA and CDR2 is FQGNSA in the germline V gene. In DNA, the CDR3 is TGTGCCAGCAGATTGACAGGAGGGAACACTGAAGCTTTCTTT. Translating it yields CASRLTGGNTEAFF.

This chain connects TRBV28 to TRBJ2-1, with TRBD2 matching 10 bases. The V gene end was trimmed by 5 bases and the J gene end by 0 bases; junction bases not matched to a gene: 10. Germline V CDR1 and CDR2: MDHEN, SYDVKM. The CDR3 is made up of 18 amino acids. The CDR3 here is CASSPGLAKTSSYNEQFF. DNA for the CDR3: TGTGCCAGCAGTCCGGGACTAGCGAAAACGAGCTCCTACAATGAGCAGTTCTTC.

The gene calls are TRBV11-3 and TRBJ2-6, with a weak D call TRBD1 (5 bases). Germline CDR1 reads SGHNT; CDR2 reads YENEEA. V lost 1 base to trimming and J lost 1 base, with 20 bases between them. CDR3 length: 20 residues. The CDR3 DNA reads TGTGCCAGCAGCTTAGTCCCACCAGGGTCTCTCCGATCTGGGGCCAACGTCCTGACTTTC. Amino acids: CASSLVPPGSLRSGANVLTF.

Of note for this clone: A read error may account for a junction end that differs from germline. The chain joins TRBV10-3 to TRBJ2-1; 9 bases align to TRBD1. CDR1 is ENHRY, CDR2 SYGVKD, per germline. The CDR3 runs to 15 residues. The CDR3 loop reads CASSDPGTGIDEQFF. CDR3 coding DNA: TGTGCCAGCAGTGACCCCGGGACAGGGATCGATGAGCAGTTCTTC.

The V call is TRBV28, the J call TRBJ2-1; TRBD2 might be the D (6 bases). This CDR3 has 14 amino acids. The V end was cut by 5 bases, the J end by 15 bases, with 23 bases between. Germline CDR1 reads MDHEN; CDR2 reads SYDVKM. CDR3 bases: TGTGCCAGCAGTCCCCGGGACTGGCCCATAAGTAGGTTCTTC. It is translated as CASSPRDWPISRFF.

The chain joins TRBV27 to TRBJ2-3; 11 nucleotides line up with TRBD2. Germline CDR1 reads MNHEY; CDR2 reads SMNVEV (reference sequence). The junction had 10 bases not matched to a gene; V was cut back by 8 bases and J by 3 bases. The CDR3 runs to 16 residues. This CDR3 reads CASVLAGGFPTDTQYF. The DNA of the CDR3 is TGTGCCAGCGTTTTAGCGGGAGGGTTTCCGACAGATACGCAGTATTTT.

V is TRBV11-2 and J is TRBJ2-5, with D perhaps TRBD1 (6 bases). The V end was cut by 5 bases, the J end by 5 bases, with 15 bases between. CDR1 is SGHAT, CDR2 FQNNGV, per germline. CDR3 length: 14 residues. Here the CDR3 DNA reads TGTGCCAGCAGCCGACCCTCTCAGGGGGAGACCCAGTACTTC. Protein: CASSRPSQGETQYF.

The chain is built from TRBV28 and TRBJ2-3, with TRBD1 as a possible D gene (6 bases). The V gene lost 4 bases and the J gene lost 10 bases, with 9 bases spanning the gap. The CDR3 runs 11 residues. Germline V gene data show CDR1 as MDHEN and CDR2 as SYDVKM. As DNA, the CDR3 is TGTGCCAGCAGTTCCCCAGGGGCGCAGTATTTT. This gives the protein CASSSPGAQYF. Using reference TRBV28 and TRBJ2-3 for the parts outside the CDR3, the full variable domain is DVKVTQSSRYLVKRTGEKVFLECVQDMDHENMFWYRQDPGLGLRLIYFSYDVKMKEKGDIPEGYSVSREKKERFSLILESASTNQTSMYLCASSSPGAQYFGPGTRLTVL.

This chain connects TRBV7-6 to TRBJ1-5; maybe TRBD1 (6 bases). The V gene's germline CDR1 is SGHVS and CDR2 FNYEAQ. The CDR3 loop spans 15 amino acids. The ends were cut back, 5 bases at V and 1 base at J, with 12 bases in the middle. As DNA, the CDR3 is TGTGCCAGCAGCCAGGGGAGCGCCAGCAATCAGCCCCAGCATTTT. It specifies CASSQGSASNQPQHF.

The gene calls are TRBV19 and TRBJ2-5, with 11 bases matching TRBD2. After removal of 0 bases from V and 3 bases from J, the junction contained 6 bases not matched to a gene. CDR1 and CDR2 from the germline V gene are LNHDA and SQIVND (reference sequence). The CDR3 covers 17 residues. CDR3 sequence (DNA): TGTGCCAGTAGTATAGAGATGGGACTAGCGGAAAAAGAGACCCAGTACTTC. This translates into CASSIEMGLAEKETQYF.

Note on this clone: Other DNA sequences in the same sample also yield this CDR3. The chain carries TRBV21-1 and TRBJ1-4; the D call in the table, TRBD1, was not verified against the DNA. TRBV21-1 is a listed pseudogene. The CDR3 is 22 amino acids. The CDR3 loop is CASTFGRLSKHKGGATNEKLFF. CDR3 bases: TGTGCCAGCACCTTCGGGCGGTTGAGTAAACACAAAGGGGGTGCAACTAATGAAAAACTGTTTTTT.

The rearrangement joins TRBV25-1 to TRBJ1-6; D is possibly TRBD1 (6 bases). CDR1 and CDR2 (germline): MGHDK, SYGVNS. This CDR3 contains 15 residues. V lost 3 bases and J lost 4, with 10 bases in between. CDR3 residues: CASSDPGQYNSPLHF. CDR3 nucleotides: TGTGCCAGCAGTGATCCGGGACAATATAATTCACCCCTCCACTTT.

The chain carries TRBV14 and TRBJ1-4; D is undetermined. Per the germline V gene, CDR1 is SGHDN and CDR2 is FVKESK. V shed 0 bases and J shed 11 bases, with 10 bases lying between them. The CDR3 has 13 amino acids. CDR3 sequence reads: CASSQELGRKLFF. CDR3 nucleotide sequence: TGTGCCAGCAGCCAAGAGTTAGGGAGGAAACTGTTTTTT.

In this sample, this clone turned up many times. The chain links TRBV6-5 to TRBJ1-4; D gene uncertain. Looked up from germline, CDR1 is MNHEY and CDR2 is SVGAGI. V was cut by 8 bases and J by 7 bases, with 8 bases left in between. CDR3 length: 11 amino acids. For the CDR3, the DNA is TGTGCCAGCGCCCTCGGTGAAAAACTGTTTTTT. Its translation: CASALGEKLFF.

This chain joins TRBV30 and TRBJ2-1; the D is unclear. The CDR3 totals 13 residues. Germline V CDR1 and CDR2: GTSNPN, SVGIG (reference sequence). V lost 4 bases, J lost 2 bases, and 9 bases lay in between. The CDR3, as DNA: TGTGCCTGGACCTCCTTCGCCTACAATGAGCAGTTCTTC. Translated, it gives CAWTSFAYNEQFF.

The chain joins TRBV2 to TRBJ1-5; TRBD1 agrees at 7 bases. V lost 6 bases to trimming and J lost 5 bases; unmatched junction nucleotides: 13. This CDR3 is 16 amino acids long. Germline CDR1 and CDR2: SNHLY and FYNNEI. CDR3 bases: TGTGCCAGCAGAGTCAGCACAGGGGCCCGGGATCAGCCCCAGCATTTT. It specifies CASRVSTGARDQPQHF.

This clone was picked up a small number of times. V and J are TRBV7-2 and TRBJ2-4; the D gene is possibly TRBD1 (5 bases). Germline V CDR1 and CDR2: SGHTA, FQGNSA. The V and J ends lost 1 base and 9 bases respectively, with 10 bases between them. CDR3 length equals 13 residues. The CDR3 loop is CASSLVQGAIQYF. CDR3 DNA: TGTGCCAGCAGCTTAGTTCAGGGCGCCATTCAGTACTTC.

This clone was found once. This chain joins TRBV6-5 and TRBJ2-1, with 7 bases matching TRBD1. V was pared by 1 base and J by 8 bases, with 8 bases of the junction left unmatched. Germline values: CDR1 MNHEY, CDR2 SVGAGI. The length of the CDR3 is 15 residues. The CDR3 reads CASSYFPITGDEQFF. As DNA, the CDR3 is TGTGCCAGCAGTTACTTCCCGATTACAGGGGATGAGCAGTTCTTC.

The V and J genes are TRBV6-5 and TRBJ2-7; D is possibly TRBD2 (5 bases). Trimming stripped 8 bases from V and 0 bases from J, with 8 bases between. The germline gives CDR1 MNHEY, CDR2 SVGAGI. This CDR3 is built from 12 residues. CDR3 region: CASRAGSYEQYF. The CDR3 bases are TGTGCCAGCCGGGCGGGCTCCTACGAGCAGTACTTC.